The TCR beta chain described here comes from a study of T-cell memory formation after mild COVID-19. Study-level points and caveats: Still unconfirmed is whether the second-wave clones peaking on day 37 recognized SARS-CoV-2.

The germline CDR1 and CDR2 sequences are SGHRS and YFSETQ. The CDR3 is made up of 15 amino acids. V dropped 3 bases and J dropped 9 bases, with 22 bases sitting between them. Constant-segment primers served in 5'RACE that generated TCR alpha and TCR beta cDNA libraries bearing sample barcodes and UMIs. MiXCR, run by TCRdb on the 5' RACE reads, gives a single entry per CDR3 protein. The sample carries 150,000 to 200,000 distinct CDR3 sequences, roughly 16% recorded once. Details on this clonotype: Its target is unknown.

The receptor was isolated from an adult woman who had mild COVID-19 (a few samples of this study predate the infection). Cell type and time point are not known. V usage is TRBV5-1 and J usage is TRBJ2-7; possibly TRBD2 for D (8 bases). Sequencing used PBMCs or a T cell subset sorted from them (not recorded which). CDR3 nucleotide sequence: TGCGCCAGCAGCTCGGGGGGGGACAGAGCCTCTGTGCAGTACTTC. Protein: CASSSGGDRASVQYF.